This is a list of T cell receptor beta chains from one sample in a study of blood T cell repertoires in COVID-19. Produced via immunoSEQ multiplex PCR; TCRdb's table is partial and in-frame only. The sample has under 95,000 clones, 80% to 90% seen once. The sample was peripheral blood. Receptors originate from a human donor in a cohort sampled during active COVID-19. The CDR3 runs from the conserved cysteine through the conserved F or W. Fields, in order: CDR3 length, V gene, CDR3 protein.

>16|TRBV5-5
CASSLGTGVTYNEQFF
>13|TRBV25-1
CASHRSGADTQYF
>14|TRBV5-4
CASSLRGGLGGYTF
>16|TRBV10-3
CAISEPFRQGSYEQYF
>14|TRBV5-7
CASSQSTFSDTQYF
>12|TRBV9
CASRRGADTQYF
>14|TRBV5-4
CASSFEHGQETQYF
>15|TRBV5-5
CASSLIGGRLNEQFF
>15|TRBV5-5
CASSSFDRDQETQYF
>17|TRBV7-2
CASSLARGGEIQETQYF
>13|TRBV19
CATLAVNTGELFF
>15|TRBV6-2/TRBV6-3
CASSSLGIRPDTQYF
>15|TRBV5-6
CASSLKAGVTDTQYF
>21|TRBV19
CASSGETGTSGRAKVRSEQFF
>15|TRBV7-7
CASSLGTGSTDTQYF
>13|TRBV27
CASSHRQNNEQFF
>16|TRBV19
CASASPPGQPYNEQFF
>15|TRBV28
CASSSSDRGMNEQYF
>15|TRBV11-1
CASSLGPTDGETQYF
>16|TRBV5-1
CASSLGTGGATDTQYF
>15|TRBV21-1
CASSKEPGLKSPLHF
>15|TRBV5-1
CASSPDGTSALEQYF
>12|TRBV2
CASRTTNREAFF